These 6 T cell receptor beta chains came from one sample sequenced in a study of molecular identifiers for immune sequencing clone quantification. Each CDR3 protein is one row after TCRdb ran MiXCR on the PCR reads. This table holds more than 550,000 distinct CDR3 sequences, roughly 25% found once. Specimen: naive CD8+ T cells from blood, with Jurkat cell RNA spiked in. Subset denoted: FACS-sorted CD8+CD4-CCR7+CD45RA+ naive T cells. These receptors came from a human donor in good health. Some libraries in this study had Jurkat cell RNA spiked in.

This clonotype was detected only a few times. The rearrangement joins TRBV7-6 to TRBJ2-7; 7 positions match TRBD2. The CDR3 contains 17 residues. CDR1 is SGHVS, CDR2 FNYEAQ, per germline. V lost 4 bases to trimming and J lost 1 base; unmatched junction nucleotides: 13. The CDR3 coding sequence is TGTGCCAGCAGCTCCCCACCTACTAGCGCGGAATCCTACGAGCAGTACTTC. Amino acids: CASSSPPTSAESYEQYF.

This clonotype has a count of ten or more. The V and J genes are TRBV29-1 and TRBJ2-3, with a tentative D call TRBD2 (6 bases). V was cut by 0 bases and J by 3 bases, with 16 bases left in between. Germline V gives CDR1 SQVTM, CDR2 ANQGSEA. This CDR3 spans 16 amino acids. CDR3 DNA sequence: TGCAGCGTTGAAGATCCCGGGAGATTTAGGACAGATACGCAGTATTTT. It encodes CSVEDPGRFRTDTQYF.

This clonotype was counted a few times. The chain has TRBV7-9 and TRBJ2-2, with 10 nucleotides matching TRBD1. The junction had 3 bases not matched to a gene; V was cut back by 2 bases and J by 3 bases. Germline values: CDR1 SEHNR, CDR2 FQNEAQ (reference sequence). The CDR3 has 16 amino acids. In DNA, the CDR3 is TGTGCCAGCAGCTTACCGACAGGGGGCGACACCGGGGAGCTGTTTTTT. Encoded protein: CASSLPTGGDTGELFF.

With regard to this clonotype: A much larger clone differs from this one at a single base, so this may be a read error. The gene calls are TRBV5-6 and TRBJ1-1; D is unclear. Germline V gene data show CDR1 as SGHDT and CDR2 as YYEEEE. The CDR3 contains 14 residues. In nucleotides, the CDR3 is TGTGCCTGCAGCTACGACCGAAGGAACACTGAAGCTTTCTTT. Amino acids: CACSYDRRNTEAFF. Variable domain in full (rest from reference TRBV5-6 and TRBJ1-1): DAGVTQSPTHLIKTRGQQVTLRCSPKSGHDTVSWYQQALGQGPQFIFQYYEEEERQRGNFPDRFSGHQFPNYSSELNVNALLLGDSALYLCACSYDRRNTEAFFGQGTRLTVV.

This clonotype has only a few counts. This chain connects TRBV7-9 to TRBJ2-7; tentative D call: TRBD1 (6 bases). V gave up 5 bases and J gave up 2 bases, with 13 bases separating them. This CDR3 comprises 14 residues. Germline assignment: CDR1 SEHNR and CDR2 FQNEAQ (reference sequence). The CDR3: CASSPQGPTYEQYF. In DNA form, the CDR3 reads TGTGCCAGCAGCCCCCAGGGGCCCACCTACGAGCAGTACTTC.

This clonotype was detected ten times or more. The chain combines TRBV4-3 with TRBJ2-3, with 9 positions matching TRBD2. The CDR3 consists of 17 residues. Germline assignment: CDR1 LGHNA and CDR2 YSLEER. J gave up 4 bases and V 3 bases, and 11 bases lay outside the gene matches. The CDR3 bases are TGCGCCAGCAGCCACTCGAGGGCGGGGGGGCCCGCAGATACGCAGTATTTT. The encoded protein is CASSHSRAGGPADTQYF.